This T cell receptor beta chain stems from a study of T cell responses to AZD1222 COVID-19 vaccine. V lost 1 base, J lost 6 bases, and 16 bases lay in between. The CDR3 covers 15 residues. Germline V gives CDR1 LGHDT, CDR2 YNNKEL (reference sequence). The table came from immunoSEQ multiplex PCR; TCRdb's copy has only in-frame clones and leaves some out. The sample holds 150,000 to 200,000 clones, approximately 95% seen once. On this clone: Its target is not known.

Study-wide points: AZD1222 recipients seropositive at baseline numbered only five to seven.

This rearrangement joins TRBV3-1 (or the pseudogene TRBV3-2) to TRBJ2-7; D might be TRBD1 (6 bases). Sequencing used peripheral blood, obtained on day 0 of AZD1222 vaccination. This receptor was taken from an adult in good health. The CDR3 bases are TGTGCCAGCAGCCAAGCGGGACAAGACCGGTCCGAGCAGTACTTC. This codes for CASSQAGQDRSEQYF.